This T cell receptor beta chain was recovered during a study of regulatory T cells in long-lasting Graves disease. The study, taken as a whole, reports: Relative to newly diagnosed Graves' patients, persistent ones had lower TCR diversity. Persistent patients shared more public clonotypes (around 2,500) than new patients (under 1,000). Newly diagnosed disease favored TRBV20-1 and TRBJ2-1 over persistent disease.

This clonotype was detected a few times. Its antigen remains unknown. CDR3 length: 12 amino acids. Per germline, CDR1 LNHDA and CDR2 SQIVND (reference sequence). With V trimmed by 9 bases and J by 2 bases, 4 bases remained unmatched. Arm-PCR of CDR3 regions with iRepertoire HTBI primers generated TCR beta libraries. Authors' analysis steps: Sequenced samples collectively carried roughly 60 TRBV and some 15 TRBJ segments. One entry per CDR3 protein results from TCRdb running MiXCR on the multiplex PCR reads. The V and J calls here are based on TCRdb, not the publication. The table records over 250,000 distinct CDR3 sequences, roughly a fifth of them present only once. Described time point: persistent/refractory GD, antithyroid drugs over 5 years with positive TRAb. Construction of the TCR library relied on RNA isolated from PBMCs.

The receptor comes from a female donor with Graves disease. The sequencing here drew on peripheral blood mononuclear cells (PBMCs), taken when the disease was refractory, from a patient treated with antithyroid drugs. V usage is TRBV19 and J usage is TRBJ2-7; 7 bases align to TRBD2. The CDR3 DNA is TGTGCCAGCGGTGGGACTACCTACGAGCAGTACTTC. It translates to CASGGTTYEQYF.